Shown below are 31 T cell receptor beta chains from a single sample sequenced in a study of T cells in Graves' hyperthyroidism and ophthalmopathy. Template material for amplifying TCR beta CDR3 regions consisted of RNA transcripts. A set of HTBI primers served as the primers for a first-round RT-PCR of the TCR CDR3. MiXCR was run by TCRdb on the multiplex PCR reads, yielding one entry per CDR3 protein. Of about 590,000 distinct CDR3 sequences in the sample, 15% to 17% were seen once. The sample consisted of blood. All receptors derive from a woman between 25 and 40 years old with Graves' hyperthyroidism.

This clonotype was seen a handful of times. The chain uses TRBV9 and TRBJ2-3; no firm D call. Germline values: CDR1 SGDLS, CDR2 YYNGEE. V lost 3 bases and J lost 3, with 11 bases in between. The CDR3 sequence is 14 residues long. CDR3 coding DNA: TGTGCCAGCAGCGCAGACCTTGGGACAGATACGCAGTATTTT. Translating gives CASSADLGTDTQYF. Filled out from reference TRBV9 and TRBJ2-3, the complete variable domain reads DSGVTQTPKHLITATGQRVTLRCSPRSGDLSVYWYQQSLDQGLQFLIQYYNGEERAKGNILERFSAQQFPDLHSELNLSSLELGDSALYFCASSADLGTDTQYFGPGTRLTVL.

Concerning this clonotype: This may be a read error, as it is one base from a much larger clone. CDR3 sequence: CASSYMGQGLYGYAF. CDR3 DNA: TGTGCCAGCAGTTACATGGGACAGGGGCTCTATGGCTACGCCTTC. The rearrangement joins TRBV6-2 or TRBV6-3 to TRBJ1-2; 10 nucleotides match TRBD1. Per germline, CDR1 MNHEY and CDR2 SVGEGT. The CDR3 loop spans 15 amino acids.

This clonotype was seen a few times. V gene TRBV2 combines with J gene TRBJ1-4, with D perhaps matching TRBD1 (5 bases). V lost 6 bases and J 8 bases, leaving 22 bases between the germline ends. Germline V gene lookup returns CDR1 SNHLY and CDR2 FYNNEI. The CDR3 sequence is 16 residues long. The CDR3 DNA reads TGTGCCAGCAGCGAGGGGAACGATCTGCTGGGGGAAAAACTGTTTTTT. Protein product: CASSEGNDLLGEKLFF. Looking up the rest from reference TRBV2 and TRBJ1-4 gives the full variable domain: EPEVTQTPSHQVTQMGQEVILRCVPISNHLYFYWYRQILGQKVEFLVSFYNNEISEKSEIFDDQFSVERPDGSNFTLKIRSTKLEDSAMYFCASSEGNDLLGEKLFFGSGTQLSVL.

This clonotype was observed many times. The rearrangement links TRBV7-9 to TRBJ2-3; the D is unclear. Trimming stripped 2 bases from V and 1 base from J, with 16 bases between. CDR1 is SEHNR, CDR2 FQNEAQ, per germline (reference sequence). CDR3 size: 17 residues. The CDR3 bases are TGTGCCAGCAGCTTACGTTCTATTGGTTCGCGCACAGATACGCAGTATTTT. Amino acid sequence: CASSLRSIGSRTDTQYF.

This clonotype was seen ten or more times. The rearrangement joins TRBV30 to TRBJ2-7, with D uncertain. Trimming took 1 base from V and 1 from J, leaving 14 bases between them. Germline V gene sequence: CDR1 GTSNPN, CDR2 SVGIG (reference sequence). The CDR3 is 15 residues long. CDR3 bases: TGTGCCTGGAGTGAACGGAGACCATCTTCCTACGAGCAGTACTTC. Its translation: CAWSERRPSSYEQYF.

This clonotype was observed many times. The rearrangement links TRBV6-4 to TRBJ2-6, with D maybe TRBD1 (5 bases). The CDR3 covers 17 residues. V dropped 3 bases and J dropped 0 bases, with 12 bases sitting between them. The germline CDR1 and CDR2 sequences are MRHNA and SNTAGT. The CDR3: CASSDGAPASGANVLTF. CDR3 coding DNA: TGTGCCAGCAGTGATGGGGCACCGGCCTCTGGGGCCAACGTCCTGACTTTC.

This clonotype was seen at least ten times. V is TRBV2 and J is TRBJ1-1; a possible D gene is TRBD1 (6 bases). CDR1 is SNHLY and CDR2 is FYNNEI in the germline V gene. Trimming removed 9 bases from V and 5 bases from J, with 16 bases in between. The CDR3 has 13 residues. As DNA, the CDR3 is TGTGCCAGGGCACAGGGTGCGAGAACTGAAGCTTTCTTT. Its protein is CARAQGARTEAFF. Drawing the rest from reference TRBV2 and TRBJ1-1, the complete variable domain is EPEVTQTPSHQVTQMGQEVILRCVPISNHLYFYWYRQILGQKVEFLVSFYNNEISEKSEIFDDQFSVERPDGSNFTLKIRSTKLEDSAMYFCARAQGARTEAFFGQGTRLTVV.

This clonotype has just a few counts. CDR3 protein: CASSRSAGGGSDTQYF. The CDR3 DNA is TGTGCCAGCAGCCGATCTGCGGGGGGAGGGTCAGATACGCAGTATTTT. V and J are TRBV28 and TRBJ2-3, with 8 bases matching TRBD2. The V segment lost 6 bases and the J segment 4 bases; nucleotides outside the gene matches: 12. Germline V gene lookup returns CDR1 MDHEN and CDR2 SYDVKM. The CDR3 spans 16 residues.

This clonotype was seen at least ten times. This chain links TRBV18 with TRBJ1-2; 9 bases agree with TRBD1. Per the germline V gene, CDR1 is KGHSH and CDR2 is LQKENI. Unmatched junction bases numbered 8, after V lost 3 bases and J lost 12 bases. The CDR3 has 13 amino acids. The CDR3 region has the DNA TGTGCCAGCTCACCTTCCGGGACAGGGCGCGACACCTTC. It is translated as CASSPSGTGRDTF.

The J gene is TRBJ1-1, the V gene TRBV30, with D uncertain. This CDR3 is built from 14 residues. CDR1 is GTSNPN and CDR2 is SVGIG in the germline V gene (reference sequence). The V gene lost 1 base and the J gene lost 2 bases, with 11 bases spanning the gap. As DNA, the CDR3 is TGTGCCTGGAGTGAGGTAGCAGTTAACACTGAAGCTTTCTTT. Protein sequence: CAWSEVAVNTEAFF.

Concerning this clonotype itself: This sequence may be a read error, since a much larger clone differs from it by one base. The CDR3 ends on some other residue instead of the conserved phenylalanine or tryptophan, so this is likely a read error. This rearrangement joins TRBV27 to TRBJ2-3; D ambiguous. From germline, CDR1 is MNHEY and CDR2 SMNVEV (reference sequence). The CDR3 consists of 14 residues. V lost 3 bases and J lost 1, with 8 bases in between. CDR3 residues: CASSFTFGTDTQYL. CDR3 nucleotides: TGTGCCAGCAGTTTTACGTTCGGCACAGATACGCAGTATCTT.

The chain is built from TRBV20-1 and TRBJ2-7; 7 bases agree with TRBD2. After removal of 5 bases from V and 4 bases from J, the junction contained 5 bases not matched to a gene. Per germline, CDR1 DFQATT and CDR2 SNEGSKA (reference sequence). The length of the CDR3 is 12 residues. The CDR3 spells CSASYSGYEQYF. The CDR3 coding sequence is TGCAGTGCTTCGTATAGCGGGTACGAGCAGTACTTC.

Details on this clonotype: Possible read error: a much larger clone is one base away. This chain links TRBV11-1 with TRBJ2-4; D is possibly TRBD2 (5 bases). Judging by the DNA end, TRBJ2-1 fits better; the J call may be wrong. This CDR3 has 15 residues. Germline CDR1 is SGHAT and CDR2 is FQDESV (reference sequence). CDR3 amino acids: CASSSLTSLANIQFF. DNA of the CDR3: TGTGCCAGCAGCTCCCTAACTAGTCTCGCCAACATTCAGTTCTTC.

This clonotype was counted ten times or more. The chain couples TRBV7-2 to TRBJ2-7, with TRBD2 matching over 8 bases. CDR1 and CDR2 from the germline V gene are SGHTA and FQGNSA. This CDR3 spans 15 amino acids. The V gene end was trimmed by 0 bases and the J gene end by 5 bases; junction bases not matched to a gene: 6. For the CDR3, the DNA is TGTGCCAGCAGCTTAGCTGCTAGCGGGTTAAACGAGCAGTACTTC. Translating gives CASSLAASGLNEQYF.

The sample holds a few counts of this clonotype. The chain carries TRBV6-1 and TRBJ1-5, with TRBD1 matching over 7 bases. CDR1 is MNHNS, CDR2 SASEGT, per germline. CDR3 length: 16 amino acids. The junction had 7 bases not matched to a gene; V was cut back by 5 bases and J by 0 bases. As DNA, the CDR3 is TGTGCCAGCAGTCCAAGGACAGGATTTAGCAATCAGCCCCAGCATTTT. This translates into CASSPRTGFSNQPQHF.

This clonotype was recorded many times. The V gene is TRBV20-1, the J gene TRBJ2-5; D remains ambiguous. Trimming removed 3 bases from V and 0 bases from J, with 14 bases in between. The CDR3 consists of 15 residues. Germline assignment: CDR1 DFQATT and CDR2 SNEGSKA (reference sequence). Written as DNA, the CDR3 is TGCAGTGCTAGCCTGTTCATCAGGTACCAAGAGACCCAGTACTTC. Residues: CSASLFIRYQETQYF.

This clonotype occurred many times. The chain has TRBV4-1 and TRBJ2-2; TRBD2 matches at 7 bases. Trimming cost V 6 bases and J 3 bases; bases outside gene matches: 13. The CDR3 spans 17 residues. The germline CDR1 and CDR2 sequences are MGHRA and YSYEKL. The CDR3 reads CASSHERGLLYTGELFF. In nucleotides, the CDR3 is TGCGCCAGCAGTCACGAGCGGGGTCTCCTATACACCGGGGAGCTGTTTTTT.

The chain is built from TRBV7-2 and TRBJ1-4, with a possible D match to TRBD1 (5 bases). The CDR3 sequence is 11 residues long. The germline V and J ends were trimmed by 6 bases and 7 bases, with 6 bases remaining between them. Looked up from germline, CDR1 is SGHTA and CDR2 is FQGNSA. The CDR3 DNA sequence: TGTGCCAGCAGGCAGGGTGAAAAACTGTTTTTT. Encoded protein: CASRQGEKLFF. Together with reference TRBV7-2 and TRBJ1-4, the CDR3 gives the full variable domain: GAGVSQSPSNKVTEKGKDVELRCDPISGHTALYWYRQSLGQGLEFLIYFQGNSAPDKSGLPSDRFSAERTGGSVSTLTIQRTQQEDSAVYLCASRQGEKLFFGSGTQLSVL.

The sample holds many counts of this clonotype. This chain links TRBV5-1 with TRBJ2-1, with a weak D call TRBD2 (5 bases). CDR1 and CDR2 from the germline V gene are SGHRS and YFSETQ. This CDR3 is 13 amino acids long. V was shortened by 6 bases and J by 7 bases, with 14 bases between the two germline ends. CDR3 sequence (DNA): TGCGCCAGCACGACCGGGGTGGAAAATGAGCAGTTCTTC. This codes for CASTTGVENEQFF.

This clonotype has at least ten counts. V is TRBV20-1 and J is TRBJ2-7, with D perhaps matching TRBD2 (6 bases). This CDR3 has 16 amino acids. V lost 1 base and J 3 bases, leaving 19 bases between the germline ends. Germline-derived CDR1 and CDR2 are DFQATT and SNEGSKA (reference sequence). DNA of the CDR3: TGCAGTGCTAGAGGTGGCCGCGGGGTGAAAATCTACGAGCAGTACTTC. Its protein is CSARGGRGVKIYEQYF.

Regarding this clonotype: Just one base apart from a much larger clone, this may be a read error. J is TRBJ2-5 and V is TRBV12-3 or TRBV12-4; 7 positions match TRBD2. J gave up 1 base and V 5 bases, and 4 bases lay outside the gene matches. This CDR3 has 14 residues. CDR3 region: CASSVLATQETQYF. Here the CDR3 DNA reads TGTGCCAGCAGTGTACTAGCGACCCAAGAGACCCAGTACTTC.

This clonotype was seen many times. The J gene is TRBJ2-3, the V gene TRBV12-3 or TRBV12-4; D gene uncertain. The V end was cut by 3 bases, the J end by 5 bases, with 18 bases between. The CDR3 loop spans 16 amino acids. CDR3 in amino acids: CASSLETLITGDTQYF. DNA for the CDR3: TGTGCCAGCAGTTTGGAGACTCTCATCACCGGAGATACGCAGTATTTT.

There are many counts of this clonotype. The V gene is TRBV7-2, the J gene TRBJ2-7; 9 positions agree with TRBD2. The CDR3 has 16 amino acids. Germline trimming cut 1 base from V and 2 bases from J; bases unmatched to any gene: 6. Germline V CDR1 and CDR2: SGHTA, FQGNSA. The CDR3 reads CASSLVLPSGTYEQYF. CDR3 nucleotide sequence: TGTGCCAGCAGCTTAGTTCTTCCTAGCGGGACCTACGAGCAGTACTTC.

The table lists this clonotype with a few counts. The chain couples TRBV30 to TRBJ2-7, with TRBD1 matching over 9 bases. The CDR3 contains 16 residues. Germline V gives CDR1 GTSNPN, CDR2 SVGIG (reference sequence). V dropped 0 bases and J dropped 4; count of bases not matched to a gene: 10. The CDR3, as DNA: TGTGCCTGGAGTGTCCCCGGGACAGGGATAGGGTACGAGCAGTACTTC. Amino acid sequence: CAWSVPGTGIGYEQYF. The variable domain in full, with the rest retrieved from reference TRBV30 and TRBJ2-7, is SQTIHQWPATLVQPVGSPLSLECTVEGTSNPNLYWYRQAAGRGLQLLFYSVGIGQISSEVPQNLSASRPQDRQFILSSKKLLLSDSGFYLCAWSVPGTGIGYEQYFGPGTRLTVT.

This clonotype turned up a few times. The rearrangement uses TRBV19 and TRBJ1-1; D ambiguous. In germline, CDR1 is LNHDA, CDR2 SQIVND (reference sequence). CDR3 size: 12 residues. Between the trimmed V and J ends, which lost 7 bases and 0 bases, there was a span of 6 bases. Here the CDR3 DNA reads TGTGCCAGTACCCGAATGAACACTGAAGCTTTCTTT. Amino acids: CASTRMNTEAFF.

The V call is TRBV19, the J call TRBJ1-2; D is undetermined. The germline CDR1 and CDR2 sequences are LNHDA and SQIVND (reference sequence). There are 15 residues in the CDR3. V lost 3 bases and J 4 bases, leaving 15 bases between the germline ends. The CDR3, as DNA: TGTGCCAGTAGTATCCGGATGTGGGATTCCTATGGCTACACCTTC. Translated: CASSIRMWDSYGYTF.

The sample holds many counts of this clonotype. The chain combines TRBV6-2 or TRBV6-3 with TRBJ2-7, with D perhaps matching TRBD2 (5 bases). The V and J ends lost 5 bases and 0 bases respectively, with 11 bases between them. This CDR3 region has 14 residues. CDR1 and CDR2 (germline): MNHEY, SVGEGT. The CDR3 nucleotides are TGTGCCAGCAGTGGGCGGGCCCACTCCTACGAGCAGTACTTC. Translating it yields CASSGRAHSYEQYF.

This clonotype was seen just once. This sequence joins TRBV6-2 or TRBV6-3 and TRBJ2-3; no clear D gene. CDR3 length: 12 amino acids. The V gene's germline CDR1 is MNHEY and CDR2 SVGEGT. The V gene lost 5 bases and the J gene lost 14 bases, with 17 bases spanning the gap. The chain's CDR3 is CASSVRQRLPYF. CDR3 in DNA: TGTGCCAGCAGTGTCCGACAACGACTGCCGTATTTT.

This clonotype was detected a few times. The rearrangement joins TRBV12-3 or TRBV12-4 to TRBJ2-1; 7 positions match TRBD2. Trimming removed 4 bases from V and 4 bases from J; junction bases left unmatched: 13. CDR3 length: 17 residues. The CDR3 loop reads CASSSYLFRAGYNEQFF. The CDR3 coding sequence is TGTGCCAGCAGTTCGTATTTGTTTCGAGCGGGGTACAATGAGCAGTTCTTC.

The table lists this clonotype with many counts. J is TRBJ2-1 and V is TRBV27; TRBD2 matches 16 bases. The CDR3 consists of 19 residues. J was trimmed by 4 bases and V by 4 bases; bases with no gene match: 10. The germline CDR1 and CDR2 sequences are MNHEY and SMNVEV (reference sequence). In DNA form, the CDR3 reads TGTGCCAGCAGTTCACCGGGACTAGCGGGAGGGCATGGTTACAATGAGCAGTTCTTC. This encodes CASSSPGLAGGHGYNEQFF.

This clonotype appeared many times. This chain links TRBV3-1 with TRBJ2-7, with TRBD1 matching 10 bases. V lost 4 bases to trimming and J lost 6 bases; unmatched junction nucleotides: 9. The germline V gene has CDR1 LGHDT and CDR2 YNNKEL (reference sequence). The CDR3 runs to 15 residues. The chain's CDR3 is CASSPGLTGGLEQYF. The DNA of the CDR3 is TGTGCCAGCAGCCCCGGGTTGACAGGGGGCCTCGAGCAGTACTTC.